One and the same sample provided the 24 T cell receptor beta chains below, sequenced in a study of blood T cell repertoires in COVID-19. Data came from immunoSEQ multiplex PCR; TCRdb stores just in-frame clones and leaves some out. The sample includes around 64,000 clones, roughly 89% of them seen just once. Sequenced input: peripheral blood. The source is a human donor in a cohort sampled during active COVID-19.

The rearrangement joins TRBV11-2 to TRBJ1-1, with D uncertain. This CDR3 region has 17 residues. From germline, CDR1 is SGHAT and CDR2 FQNNGV. Trimming removed 2 bases at V and 3 bases at J, with 19 bases between. In DNA, the CDR3 is TGTGCCAGCAGCTTACTTGGGCGGGTTTCAGCTTACACTGAAGCTTTCTTT. It is translated as CASSLLGRVSAYTEAFF.

The V gene is TRBV6-5, the J gene TRBJ2-2, with a possible D match to TRBD2 (7 bases). This CDR3 spans 15 amino acids. Per germline, CDR1 MNHEY and CDR2 SVGAGI. The V gene lost 8 bases and the J gene lost 0 bases, with 13 bases spanning the gap. CDR3 DNA sequence: TGTGCCAGCGGGGGGGGCCCTACGAACACCGGGGAGCTGTTTTTT. Its protein product is CASGGGPTNTGELFF.

The chain joins TRBV6-1 to TRBJ2-7, with TRBD2 matching 7 bases. CDR1 and CDR2 from the germline V gene are MNHNS and SASEGT. The J segment lost 0 bases and the V segment lost 4 bases, leaving 9 bases of the junction unmatched. The CDR3 totals 16 residues. The CDR3 DNA is TGTGCCAGCAGTGTTGGGGGGGACGCCAGCTCCTACGAGCAGTACTTC. Its translation is CASSVGGDASSYEQYF.

J is TRBJ2-1 and V is TRBV7-2, with 8 bases that match TRBD2. This CDR3 has 15 amino acids. The junction had 12 bases not matched to a gene; V was cut back by 8 bases and J by 6 bases. Germline values: CDR1 SGHTA, CDR2 FQGNSA. CDR3 protein: CASSRAGGVGNEQFF. The DNA of the CDR3 is TGTGCCAGCTCTCGGGCGGGGGGCGTTGGCAATGAGCAGTTCTTC.

This clone was recorded only once. The genes are TRBV27 and TRBJ1-4; tentative D call: TRBD1 (5 bases). The V gene's germline CDR1 is MNHEY and CDR2 SMNVEV (reference sequence). CDR3 size: 15 residues. Trimming left V 0 bases short and J 4 bases short, with 9 bases between. CDR3 amino acids: CASSLSRGFNEKLFF. CDR3 in DNA: TGTGCCAGCAGTTTATCAAGGGGTTTTAATGAAAAACTGTTTTTT.

The chain carries TRBV9 and TRBJ2-1, with 12 bases that match TRBD2. Germline CDR1 reads SGDLS; CDR2 reads YYNGEE. The CDR3 contains 16 residues. V shed 6 bases, J shed 1 base, and the junction held 5 bases outside the gene matches. The CDR3 coding sequence is TGTGCCAGCATCCCTGGACTAGCGGGATCCTACAATGAGCAGTTCTTC. It translates to CASIPGLAGSYNEQFF.

J is TRBJ2-7 and V is TRBV7-3, with 8 bases fitting TRBD2. Germline assignment: CDR1 SGHTA and CDR2 FQGTGA. Trimming removed 5 bases from V and 2 bases from J; junction bases left unmatched: 5. The CDR3 extends over 14 amino acids. The CDR3 sequence: CASSVSGITYEQYF. The DNA of the CDR3 is TGTGCCAGCAGCGTTAGCGGGATCACCTACGAGCAGTACTTC.

The chain recombines TRBV6-5 with TRBJ2-3, with TRBD2 identical over 11 bases. CDR1 is MNHEY, CDR2 SVGAGI, per germline. CDR3 length: 15 residues. Germline trimming cut 7 bases from V and 4 bases from J; bases unmatched to any gene: 7. The CDR3 sequence is CASTRSGRGADTQYF. The CDR3 DNA reads TGTGCCAGCACCCGTAGCGGGAGGGGTGCAGATACGCAGTATTTT.

The rearrangement uses TRBV5-1 and TRBJ1-4; D remains unclear. The CDR3 extends over 14 amino acids. Germline CDR1 SGHRS, CDR2 YFSETQ. Trimming pared 0 bases from V and 5 bases from J, leaving 8 bases between. This chain's CDR3 is CASSLDGSNEKLFF. In DNA form, the CDR3 reads TGCGCCAGCAGCTTGGACGGTTCCAATGAAAAACTGTTTTTT.

A single count supports this clone. The chain is built from TRBV5-8 and TRBJ2-1; D gene uncertain. V dropped 4 bases and J dropped 3 bases, with 8 bases sitting between them. CDR1 and CDR2 from the germline V gene are SGHTS and YDEGEE. This CDR3 has 13 residues. DNA for the CDR3: TGTGCCAGCAGCACAGTCTACTACAATGAGCAGTTCTTC. Translation: CASSTVYYNEQFF.

This sequence joins TRBV6-5 and TRBJ1-5; 7 bases line up with TRBD1. The trim removed 7 bases at V and 7 bases at J, leaving 13 bases unmatched. This CDR3 contains 15 residues. Germline V gene lookup returns CDR1 MNHEY and CDR2 SVGAGI. CDR3 amino acids: CASTPRGAGGQPQHF. Written as DNA, the CDR3 is TGTGCCAGCACCCCCAGGGGGGCAGGCGGCCAGCCCCAGCATTTT.

This chain joins TRBV30 and TRBJ1-3, with 7 bases that match TRBD1. This CDR3 has 17 residues. With 2 bases clipped from V and 0 bases from J, the junction kept 10 bases outside the gene matches. Germline lookup yields CDR1 GTSNPN and CDR2 SVGIG (reference sequence). The CDR3 region is CAWSLGWTGVSGNTIYF. The DNA of the CDR3 is TGTGCCTGGAGTTTGGGTTGGACAGGCGTCTCTGGAAACACCATATATTTT.

The V and J genes are TRBV28 and TRBJ2-2, with D perhaps matching TRBD1 (6 bases). V lost 4 bases to trimming and J lost 1 base, with 10 bases between them. The CDR3 loop spans 15 amino acids. Germline CDR1 and CDR2: MDHEN and SYDVKM. The CDR3 nucleotides read TGTGCCAGCAGTTCGTTACAGGGGAACACCGGGGAGCTGTTTTTT. Protein product: CASSSLQGNTGELFF.

The chain combines TRBV7-2 with TRBJ2-1, with D tentatively TRBD1 (6 bases). CDR1 SGHTA and CDR2 FQGNSA come from the germline V gene. CDR3 length equals 13 residues. V dropped 5 bases and J dropped 10 bases, with 15 bases sitting between them. CDR3 coding DNA: TGTGCCAGCAGCCTAAGCTCCGGGACAGAGCAGTTCTTC. It codes for CASSLSSGTEQFF.

J is TRBJ1-5 and V is TRBV19; D is unclear. The CDR3 totals 19 residues. Germline V gene data show CDR1 as LNHDA and CDR2 as SQIVND (reference sequence). V was trimmed by 0 bases and J by 0 bases, leaving 18 bases between them. For the CDR3, the DNA is TGTGCCAGTAGTATAGAGTCGCAGGAGGTGGTCTATAGCAATCAGCCCCAGCATTTT. Amino acid sequence: CASSIESQEVVYSNQPQHF.

This chain's CDR3 is CASSTGLAGGGGNEQFF. The CDR3 DNA follows: TGCGCCAGCAGCACGGGACTAGCGGGAGGCGGGGGCAATGAGCAGTTCTTC. This chain uses TRBV5-1 with TRBJ2-1, with TRBD2 matching 15 bases. This CDR3 spans 17 amino acids. V trimming: 4 bases; J trimming: 6 bases; junction bases outside the gene matches: 8. Germline-derived CDR1 and CDR2 are SGHRS and YFSETQ.

This clone is a singleton in its sample. The chain couples TRBV28 to TRBJ1-2; D gene uncertain. The CDR3 has 12 amino acids. Germline V gene data show CDR1 as MDHEN and CDR2 as SYDVKM. Trimming took off 2 bases at V and 5 bases at J, with 6 bases between the two ends. The CDR3 DNA reads as TGTGCCAGCAGTTTAGCACAGTATGGCTACACCTTC. It codes for CASSLAQYGYTF.

The chain couples TRBV5-4 to TRBJ2-1; weak D call: TRBD2 (5 bases). This CDR3 comprises 14 residues. Germline loops: CDR1 SGHNT, CDR2 YYREEE (reference sequence). V was clipped by 0 bases and J by 8 bases, with 12 bases between them. In DNA form, the CDR3 reads TGTGCCAGCAGCTTGGGCGGGTCATACGATGAGCAGTTCTTC. It translates to CASSLGGSYDEQFF.

Concerning this clone: An end of the junction does not agree with germline; a read error may underlie this. The chain combines TRBV19 with TRBJ1-2, with 7 bases matching TRBD1. Germline V CDR1 and CDR2: LNHDA, SQIVND (reference sequence). The CDR3 is made up of 14 amino acids. The CDR3 is CAGSTRTGVGGYTF. DNA for the CDR3: TGTGCCGGTAGTACCCGAACAGGGGTCGGTGGCTACACCTTC.

This clone was recorded once. The chain has TRBV30 and TRBJ2-7; 8 nucleotides line up with TRBD2. This CDR3 has 16 residues. Germline V gene lookup returns CDR1 GTSNPN and CDR2 SVGIG (reference sequence). The V segment lost 1 base and the J segment 3 bases; nucleotides outside the gene matches: 11. Here the CDR3 reads CAWSDVGRGGIYEQYF. The CDR3 DNA follows: TGTGCCTGGAGTGACGTCGGGAGGGGGGGCATCTACGAGCAGTACTTC.

This chain connects TRBV7-9 to TRBJ2-5, with D tentatively TRBD2 (6 bases). Deletions cut 2 bases from V and 5 bases from J, with 18 bases between. Germline CDR1 reads SEHNR; CDR2 reads FQNEAQ (reference sequence). The length of the CDR3 is 16 residues. CDR3 DNA sequence: TGTGCCAGCAGCTTAAGTAAGGGGAGGTCGGGGGAGACCCAGTACTTC. This sequence encodes CASSLSKGRSGETQYF.

The chain recombines TRBV6-5 with TRBJ2-2, with 7 bases identical to TRBD2. This CDR3 is 15 amino acids long. Trimming removed 7 bases from V and 0 bases from J; junction bases left unmatched: 5. CDR1 is MNHEY and CDR2 is SVGAGI in the germline V gene. CDR3 sequence (DNA): TGTGCCAGCACCCTAGGACTAGCGAACACCGGGGAGCTGTTTTTT. Translation gives CASTLGLANTGELFF.

The chain couples TRBV28 to TRBJ1-5, with TRBD1 as a possible D gene (5 bases). The CDR3 totals 16 residues. Germline V gives CDR1 MDHEN, CDR2 SYDVKM. Trimming took 2 bases from V and 7 from J, leaving 18 bases between them. CDR3 sequence (DNA): TGTGCCAGCAGTTTAAGAGGGAGGAGGGGTGGACAGCCCCAGCATTTT. It codes for CASSLRGRRGGQPQHF.

The V gene is TRBV13, the J gene TRBJ2-4, with TRBD2 identical over 13 bases. Germline CDR1 is PRHDT and CDR2 is FYEKMQ (reference sequence). The CDR3 contains 16 residues. Germline trimming cut 1 base from V and 6 bases from J; bases unmatched to any gene: 3. The CDR3 spells CASSLVRTSGRNIQYF. CDR3 DNA: TGTGCCAGCAGCTTAGTTCGGACTAGCGGGAGAAACATTCAGTACTTC.